Below, one T cell receptor (beta chain) is given with its context. This entry comes from a study of cytomegalovirus exposure and HLA in healthy donors. The method was immunoSEQ multiplex PCR; TCRdb's version includes in-frame clones alone and lacks a portion of them. The sample holds over 100,000 clones, about 95% seen once. The ends lost 1 base at V and 0 bases at J; junction bases unmatched: 0. Germline V CDR1 and CDR2: SGHNT, YYREEE (reference sequence). There are 15 residues in the CDR3. The TCR originated in a woman under 30 in good health and CMV-seronegative. The sequencing sample was made of PBMCs. The rearrangement links TRBV5-4 to TRBJ2-3, with 9 bases lining up with TRBD2. The chain's CDR3 is CASSLLAGSTDTQYF. The CDR3 DNA follows: TGTGCCAGCAGCTTGCTAGCGGGGAGCACAGATACGCAGTATTTT.